Each of the 20 T cell receptor beta chains below was sequenced from the same sample in a study of blood T cells in healthy people across ages. PCR was performed a second time for about 6 to 11 cycles using a sample-barcoded 5' primer and a J-beta primer mix. TCRdb independently ran MiXCR on the 5' RACE reads; one entry per CDR3 protein. This sample has some 760,000 distinct CDR3 sequences, with 20% to 30% found just once. A further study also used this sample, focusing on T cells of mothers and their children.

Source material: blood. These receptors all stem from a boy younger than 18 in good health.

This clonotype was found a few times. CDR3 region: CAIRGTSGSSGEQFF. The CDR3, as DNA: TGTGCCATCAGGGGGACTAGCGGGAGTTCTGGGGAGCAGTTCTTC. The chain employs TRBV10-3 and TRBJ2-1; 14 nucleotides align to TRBD2. Trimming removed 6 bases from V and 10 bases from J; junction bases left unmatched: 8. The length of the CDR3 is 15 residues. Germline V lookup: CDR1 ENHRY, CDR2 SYGVKD.

This clonotype showed up just a few times. The V gene is TRBV27, the J gene TRBJ1-1; TRBD1 might be the D (6 bases). V was pared by 3 bases and J by 4 bases, with 15 bases between. Germline V lookup: CDR1 MNHEY, CDR2 SMNVEV (reference sequence). The CDR3 runs 15 residues. This CDR3 reads CASSLGQAGATEAFF. In DNA, the CDR3 is TGTGCCAGCAGTTTGGGCCAGGCGGGGGCCACTGAAGCTTTCTTT.

This chain uses TRBV28 with TRBJ2-3; TRBD1 might be the D (6 bases). The V gene's germline CDR1 is MDHEN and CDR2 SYDVKM. The germline V and J ends were trimmed by 2 bases and 2 bases, with 14 bases remaining between them. The CDR3 spans 16 residues. Here the CDR3 DNA reads TGTGCCAGCAGTTTACCCAGGGGAGAGGCCACAGATACGCAGTATTTT. Protein product: CASSLPRGEATDTQYF.

This clonotype was counted a few times. CDR3 DNA: TGCGCCAGCGGGCCAGGGCACGCCAATGAGCAGTTCTTC. This codes for CASGPGHANEQFF. V usage is TRBV5-1 and J usage is TRBJ2-1, with D possibly TRBD1 on 5 matching bases. This CDR3 has 13 amino acids. Trimming removed 7 bases at V and 6 bases at J, with 14 bases between. The germline V gene encodes CDR1 SGHRS and CDR2 YFSETQ.

The rearrangement uses TRBV7-3 and TRBJ2-1; D may be TRBD1 (6 bases). CDR1 and CDR2 (germline): SGHTA, FQGTGA. V lost 2 bases and J 9 bases, leaving 14 bases between the germline ends. CDR3 length equals 14 residues. The CDR3 DNA sequence: TGTGCCAGCAGCTTAGCAGGGGAGAGCGGTGAGCAGTTCTTC. Amino acid sequence: CASSLAGESGEQFF.

The chain uses TRBV29-1 and TRBJ2-7, with TRBD1 matching 11 bases. The germline CDR1 and CDR2 sequences are SQVTM and ANQGSEA. The CDR3 contains 12 residues. The DNA of the CDR3 is TGCGCACCGGACAGGGGGCCTTACGAGCAGTACTTC. Protein sequence: CAPDRGPYEQYF.

This clonotype turned up a few times. The CDR3, as DNA: TGTGCCAGCAGCGCTACTAGTACCCCCAACAATGAGCAGTTCTTC. This sequence encodes CASSATSTPNNEQFF. The rearrangement links TRBV9 to TRBJ2-5; D possibly corresponds to TRBD2 (5 bases). TRBJ2-1 matches the DNA end more closely, so the J call is doubtful. The germline V gene encodes CDR1 SGDLS and CDR2 YYNGEE. This CDR3 comprises 15 residues.

The chain's CDR3 is CASRGQVVGETQYF. CDR3 DNA: TGTGCCAGCCGAGGACAGGTAGTAGGAGAGACCCAGTACTTC. The V call is TRBV7-9, the J call TRBJ2-5, with TRBD1 identical over 7 bases. From germline, CDR1 is SEHNR and CDR2 FQNEAQ (reference sequence). V was pared by 8 bases and J by 4 bases, with 10 bases of the junction left unmatched. This CDR3 comprises 14 residues.

This clonotype was counted between two and nine times. The chain joins TRBV20-1 to TRBJ1-1; tentative D call: TRBD1 (6 bases). Germline V CDR1 and CDR2: DFQATT, SNEGSKA (reference sequence). The CDR3 length is 15 residues. Trimming removed 5 bases from V and 0 bases from J, with 16 bases in between. The DNA for the CDR3 is TGCAGTGCTCAAGAGGTGACAGGACTGAACACTGAAGCTTTCTTT. It encodes CSAQEVTGLNTEAFF.

This clonotype was observed a few times. The chain employs TRBV27 and TRBJ2-7, with 10 bases that match TRBD1. Germline V gene lookup returns CDR1 MNHEY and CDR2 SMNVEV (reference sequence). The CDR3 covers 15 residues. The junction had 7 bases not matched to a gene; V was cut back by 7 bases and J by 1 base. CDR3 bases: TGTGCCAGCAAGGTACGGACAGGGGGGTCCTACGAGCAGTACTTC. Amino acids: CASKVRTGGSYEQYF.

This rearrangement joins TRBV20-1 to TRBJ1-2; TRBD1 is a possible D gene (6 bases). Germline CDR1 reads DFQATT; CDR2 reads SNEGSKA (reference sequence). Trimming took 0 bases from V and 6 from J, leaving 11 bases between them. This CDR3 has 13 residues. CDR3 sequence reads: CSARERGEHGYTF. In DNA form, the CDR3 reads TGCAGTGCTAGAGAGAGGGGGGAACATGGCTACACCTTC.

J is TRBJ2-5 and V is TRBV20-1; 10 nucleotides align to TRBD2. J was trimmed by 4 bases and V by 5 bases; bases with no gene match: 7. The CDR3 extends over 14 amino acids. Germline CDR1 DFQATT, CDR2 SNEGSKA (reference sequence). The CDR3 DNA reads TGCAGTGCTCCCCTAGCGGGAGCGGGAGAGACCCAGTACTTC. Translating it yields CSAPLAGAGETQYF.

This clonotype was seen more than once but under ten times. The rearrangement links TRBV2 to TRBJ2-3; TRBD1 aligns across 7 bases. The V gene end was trimmed by 10 bases and the J gene end by 0 bases; junction bases not matched to a gene: 4. The CDR3 is 13 residues long. Looked up from germline, CDR1 is SNHLY and CDR2 is FYNNEI. CDR3 DNA: TGTGCCACTCGACAGGGTAGCACAGATACGCAGTATTTT. Amino acids: CATRQGSTDTQYF. Full variable domain (missing parts from reference TRBV2 and TRBJ2-3): EPEVTQTPSHQVTQMGQEVILRCVPISNHLYFYWYRQILGQKVEFLVSFYNNEISEKSEIFDDQFSVERPDGSNFTLKIRSTKLEDSAMYFCATRQGSTDTQYFGPGTRLTVL.

This clonotype was detected only a few times. This chain joins TRBV7-6 and TRBJ2-3; 9 bases are a match to TRBD2. The length of the CDR3 is 19 residues. CDR1 is SGHVS and CDR2 is FNYEAQ in the germline V gene. Trimming took 0 bases from V and 3 from J; bases not matched to a gene: 13. The CDR3 DNA is TGTGCCAGCAGCTTAGCGTTAATAGCGGGGGATCTAGGAACAGATACGCAGTATTTT. Amino acid sequence: CASSLALIAGDLGTDTQYF.

This CDR3 reads CASTGEGASYNEQFF. DNA for the CDR3: TGTGCCAGCACCGGGGAGGGAGCGTCCTACAATGAGCAGTTCTTC. The V call is TRBV2, the J call TRBJ2-1; TRBD2 aligns across 7 bases. Looked up from germline, CDR1 is SNHLY and CDR2 is FYNNEI. The V gene end was trimmed by 7 bases and the J gene end by 1 base; junction bases not matched to a gene: 7. This CDR3 spans 15 amino acids.

A single count supports this clonotype. This rearrangement joins TRBV23-1 to TRBJ1-5, with D hard to call. TRBV23-1 is flagged as an ORF with uncertain function. The CDR3 totals 14 residues. The V end lost 3 bases, the J end lost 7 bases, and 13 bases lay between the germline ends. The CDR3 sequence: CASSQIRVGQPQHF. In DNA, the CDR3 is TGCGCCAGCAGTCAGATACGGGTCGGGCAGCCCCAGCATTTT.

The chain combines TRBV7-9 with TRBJ2-7, with 13 bases lining up with TRBD2. The CDR3 is 15 residues long. Germline V gene data show CDR1 as SEHNR and CDR2 as FQNEAQ (reference sequence). J lost 6 bases, V lost 4 bases, and 6 bases had no gene match. The chain's CDR3 is CASSWTSGSWVEQYF. CDR3 nucleotide sequence: TGTGCCAGCAGCTGGACTAGCGGGAGCTGGGTCGAGCAGTACTTC.

This clonotype has only a few counts. The chain recombines TRBV7-9 with TRBJ1-2, with TRBD1 as a possible D gene (5 bases). The ends were cut back, 5 bases at V and 0 bases at J, with 13 bases in the middle. This CDR3 is built from 15 residues. Germline CDR1 is SEHNR and CDR2 is FQNEAQ (reference sequence). The CDR3 nucleotides read TGTGCCAGCAGCCAGGGCCCCACCCCTAACTATGGCTACACCTTC. Protein: CASSQGPTPNYGYTF.

This sequence joins TRBV20-1 and TRBJ2-1; 9 nucleotides line up with TRBD2. The CDR3 sequence is 14 residues long. Per germline, CDR1 DFQATT and CDR2 SNEGSKA (reference sequence). V was pared by 3 bases and J by 7 bases, with 7 bases of the junction left unmatched. The CDR3 reads CSASSGGLINEQFF. CDR3 nucleotides: TGCAGTGCTAGTAGCGGGGGATTAATTAATGAGCAGTTCTTC.

This clonotype has only a few counts. V gene TRBV10-3 combines with J gene TRBJ2-1, with 8 nucleotides matching TRBD2. Germline V CDR1 and CDR2: ENHRY, SYGVKD. The CDR3 has 14 amino acids. V trimming: 4 bases; J trimming: 4 bases; junction bases outside the gene matches: 3. This chain's CDR3 is CAISGLASYNEQFF. CDR3 sequence (DNA): TGTGCCATCAGTGGACTAGCGTCATACAATGAGCAGTTCTTC.